This T cell receptor (beta chain) originates from a study of control samples from healthy donors and cancer patients. Clones were sequenced by immunoSEQ multiplex PCR, and TCRdb holds only the in-frame ones, with some missing. Of 150,000 or so clones in the sample, roughly 93% were seen once. The CDR3 covers 14 residues. Trimming cost V 3 bases and J 3 bases, with 8 bases left between them. Looked up from germline, CDR1 is LNHNV and CDR2 is YYDKDF (reference sequence). The TCR originated in a man aged 18 to 29 in good health. The chain couples TRBV15 to TRBJ2-2, with D hard to call. The sequencing sample was made of blood. CDR3 sequence (DNA): TGTGCCACCAGCAGGAGGTCCTACACCGGGGAGCTGTTTTTT. This codes for CATSRRSYTGELFF.